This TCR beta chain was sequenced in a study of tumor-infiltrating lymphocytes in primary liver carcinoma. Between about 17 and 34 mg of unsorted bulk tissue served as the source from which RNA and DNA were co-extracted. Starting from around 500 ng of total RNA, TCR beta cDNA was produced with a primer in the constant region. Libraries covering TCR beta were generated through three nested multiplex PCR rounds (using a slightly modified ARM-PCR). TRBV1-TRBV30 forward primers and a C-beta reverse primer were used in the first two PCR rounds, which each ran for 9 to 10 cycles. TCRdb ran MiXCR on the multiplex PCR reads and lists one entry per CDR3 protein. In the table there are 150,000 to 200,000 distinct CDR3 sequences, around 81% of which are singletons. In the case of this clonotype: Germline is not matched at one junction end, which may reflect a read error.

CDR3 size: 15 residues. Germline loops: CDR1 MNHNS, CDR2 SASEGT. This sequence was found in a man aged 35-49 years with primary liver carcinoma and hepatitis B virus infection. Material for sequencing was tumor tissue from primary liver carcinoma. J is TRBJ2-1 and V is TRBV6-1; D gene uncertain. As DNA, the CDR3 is TGTGCCAGCAGTGAAGGACTTGACTTCTACAATGAGCGGTTCTTC. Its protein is CASSEGLDFYNERFF.